The 24 T cell receptor beta chains below all came from one sample that was sequenced in a study of PD-1 blockade in mismatch repair-deficient tumors. The assay was immunoSEQ multiplex PCR, and TCRdb's table has in-frame clones only and misses some. The repertoire holds roughly 34,000 clones, 75% to 90% seen once, with more than 3% in the top ten. The source material was PBMCs, sampled less than 7 weeks after starting pembrolizumab. These receptors came from an adult with mismatch repair-deficient cancer.

This clone was observed a few times. The chain has TRBV11-3 and TRBJ1-2; D not certain. Germline CDR1 reads SGHNT; CDR2 reads YENEEA. V gave up 5 bases and J gave up 5 bases, with 12 bases separating them. This CDR3 comprises 13 residues. The chain's CDR3 is CASSRDVEYGYTF. In DNA, the CDR3 is TGTGCCAGCAGCCGAGATGTTGAGTATGGCTACACCTTC. Variable domain in full (rest from reference TRBV11-3 and TRBJ1-2): EAGVVQSPRYKIIEKKQPVAFWCNPISGHNTLYWYLQNLGQGPELLIRYENEEAVDDSQLPKDRFSAERLKGVDSTLKIQPAELGDSAVYLCASSRDVEYGYTFGSGTRLTVV.

This chain uses TRBV7-2 with TRBJ1-2; TRBD1 might be the D (6 bases). The CDR3 length is 16 residues. V shed 1 base and J shed 2 bases, with 14 bases lying between them. CDR1 and CDR2 from the germline V gene are SGHTA and FQGNSA. CDR3 sequence (DNA): TGTGCCAGCAGCTTAGTTTCTTGGGGGCTAAACTATGGCTACACCTTC. This codes for CASSLVSWGLNYGYTF.

The V call is TRBV5-1, the J call TRBJ1-2; D is perhaps TRBD1 (6 bases). The V gene's germline CDR1 is SGHRS and CDR2 YFSETQ. The V end lost 0 bases, the J end lost 3 bases, and 9 bases lay between the germline ends. CDR3 length equals 14 residues. The CDR3 spells CASSLAQGHYGYTF. The CDR3 DNA follows: TGCGCCAGCAGCTTGGCTCAGGGGCACTATGGCTACACCTTC.

This chain connects TRBV6-1 to TRBJ1-2, with D perhaps TRBD1 (6 bases). V lost 7 bases and J 4 bases, leaving 13 bases between the germline ends. Germline CDR1 MNHNS, CDR2 SASEGT. This CDR3 is 13 amino acids long. The CDR3 spells CASTVDSVYGYTF. In DNA form, the CDR3 reads TGTGCCAGCACTGTGGACAGCGTCTATGGCTACACCTTC.

The rearrangement uses TRBV28 and TRBJ1-5; 7 bases are shared with TRBD1. Germline V gene data show CDR1 as MDHEN and CDR2 as SYDVKM. The CDR3 spans 15 residues. V was pared by 2 bases and J by 4 bases, with 5 bases of the junction left unmatched. CDR3 loop: CASSLRDRLNQPQHF. CDR3 bases: TGTGCCAGCAGTTTACGGGACAGACTAAATCAGCCCCAGCATTTT.

The V call is TRBV9, the J call TRBJ2-7; 10 bases are shared with TRBD2. CDR1 and CDR2 from the germline V gene are SGDLS and YYNGEE. Trimming removed 4 bases from V and 3 bases from J; junction bases left unmatched: 1. The CDR3 is 13 residues long. In DNA, the CDR3 is TGTGCCAGCAGCTCTAGCGGGAGCTACGAGCAGTACTTC. This gives the protein CASSSSGSYEQYF.

The CDR3 sequence: CASSLEGLVLAGGNEQFF. CDR3 sequence (DNA): TGTGCCAGCAGCTTAGAAGGACTAGTATTAGCCGGGGGGAATGAGCAGTTCTTC. V and J are TRBV7-6 and TRBJ2-1, with 7 positions matching TRBD2. The CDR3 runs 18 residues. Unmatched junction bases numbered 16, after V lost 1 base and J lost 7 bases. In germline, CDR1 is SGHVS, CDR2 FNYEAQ. The full variable domain, rest sourced from reference TRBV7-6 and TRBJ2-1, is GAGVSQSPRYKVTKRGQDVALRCDPISGHVSLYWYRQALGQGPEFLTYFNYEAQQDKSGLPNDRFSAERPEGSISTLTIQRTEQRDSAMYRCASSLEGLVLAGGNEQFFGPGTRLTVL.

This clone was observed once. The V and J genes are TRBV7-3 and TRBJ1-2; 8 bases are a match to TRBD1. This CDR3 is built from 14 residues. Germline V CDR1 and CDR2: SGHTA, FQGTGA. With 6 bases clipped from V and 0 bases from J, the junction kept 3 bases outside the gene matches. DNA for the CDR3: TGTGCCAGCAGGCCGGGACAGGCTAACTATGGCTACACCTTC. Its protein product is CASRPGQANYGYTF.

This chain links TRBV11-2 with TRBJ2-1; 11 bases fit TRBD2. J was trimmed by 7 bases and V by 1 base; bases with no gene match: 6. The CDR3 has 16 amino acids. CDR1 is SGHAT, CDR2 FQNNGV, per germline. Here the CDR3 reads CASSLGLAGGQNEQFF. The CDR3 region has the DNA TGTGCCAGCAGCTTAGGGCTAGCGGGAGGTCAAAATGAGCAGTTCTTC. The full variable domain, in which reference TRBV11-2 and TRBJ2-1 provide the parts outside the CDR3, is EAGVAQSPRYKIIEKRQSVAFWCNPISGHATLYWYQQILGQGPKLLIQFQNNGVVDDSQLPKDRFSAERLKGVDSTLKIQPAKLEDSAVYLCASSLGLAGGQNEQFFGPGTRLTVL.

The chain carries TRBV5-4 and TRBJ1-3; D not certain. CDR1 is SGHNT and CDR2 is YYREEE in the germline V gene (reference sequence). The CDR3 spans 16 residues. Deletions cut 5 bases from V and 0 bases from J, with 15 bases between. The CDR3 here is CASSSNTWSSGNTIYF. Written as DNA, the CDR3 is TGTGCCAGCAGTTCGAACACATGGAGCTCTGGAAACACCATATATTTT.

V usage is TRBV18 and J usage is TRBJ2-1; TRBD2 agrees at 10 bases. J lost 6 bases, V lost 3 bases, and 11 bases had no gene match. The CDR3 totals 17 residues. Germline-derived CDR1 and CDR2 are KGHSH and LQKENI. CDR3 in DNA: TGTGCCAGCTCACCCCTCCTGGTAGCGGGAGGTCGCAATGAGCAGTTCTTC. It specifies CASSPLLVAGGRNEQFF.

V gene TRBV27 combines with J gene TRBJ1-5; D might be TRBD1 (5 bases). The CDR3 is 15 residues long. V was trimmed by 4 bases and J by 2 bases, leaving 12 bases between them. CDR1 and CDR2 (germline): MNHEY, SMNVEV (reference sequence). The CDR3 nucleotides read TGTGCCAGCAGTTCCGGACAAGTCGGCAATCAGCCCCAGCATTTT. It yields the protein CASSSGQVGNQPQHF.

The J gene is TRBJ2-2, the V gene TRBV7-3, with TRBD2 matching over 10 bases. The germline V gene has CDR1 SGHTA and CDR2 FQGTGA. The V gene end was trimmed by 5 bases and the J gene end by 1 base; junction bases not matched to a gene: 7. The CDR3 covers 17 residues. CDR3 loop: CASSPAAGGQNTGELFF. In DNA, the CDR3 is TGTGCCAGCAGCCCCGCAGCGGGAGGGCAGAACACCGGGGAGCTGTTTTTT.

The genes are TRBV19 and TRBJ1-2; a possible D gene is TRBD1 (6 bases). The germline gives CDR1 LNHDA, CDR2 SQIVND (reference sequence). The CDR3 has 13 residues. Deletions cut 5 bases from V and 0 bases from J, with 7 bases between. Written as DNA, the CDR3 is TGTGCCAGTAGTGGGACATCTAACTATGGCTACACCTTC. It codes for CASSGTSNYGYTF.

This rearrangement joins TRBV7-2 to TRBJ1-2; 10 bases map to TRBD1. Germline V lookup: CDR1 SGHTA, CDR2 FQGNSA. The ends lost 1 base at V and 6 bases at J; junction bases unmatched: 5. The CDR3 is 15 amino acids. CDR3 DNA sequence: TGTGCCAGCAGCTTAGGATCGACAGGGGGCAATGGCTACACCTTC. Translated, it gives CASSLGSTGGNGYTF.

The chain has TRBV5-6 and TRBJ2-3, with D possibly being TRBD2 (5 bases). CDR3 length equals 12 residues. Trimming left V 4 bases short and J 5 bases short, with 8 bases between. The germline CDR1 and CDR2 sequences are SGHDT and YYEEEE. The CDR3 region is CASSLGRDTQYF. The CDR3 DNA follows: TGTGCCAGCAGCCTGGGGAGAGATACGCAGTATTTT. Together with reference TRBV5-6 and TRBJ2-3, the CDR3 gives the full variable domain: DAGVTQSPTHLIKTRGQQVTLRCSPKSGHDTVSWYQQALGQGPQFIFQYYEEEERQRGNFPDRFSGHQFPNYSSELNVNALLLGDSALYLCASSLGRDTQYFGPGTRLTVL.

The chain employs TRBV18 and TRBJ1-1; tentative D call: TRBD1 (6 bases). The CDR3 consists of 12 residues. With 8 bases removed from V and 0 bases from J, the gap between germline ends came to 7 bases. The germline V gene has CDR1 KGHSH and CDR2 LQKENI. As DNA, the CDR3 is TGTGCCAGCGGACAGTTGAACACTGAAGCTTTCTTT. It specifies CASGQLNTEAFF.

The sample holds one count of this clone. The chain joins TRBV9 to TRBJ1-2; D might be TRBD1 (5 bases). CDR1 SGDLS and CDR2 YYNGEE come from the germline V gene. V lost 3 bases and J 4 bases, leaving 13 bases between the germline ends. The CDR3 totals 14 residues. CDR3 amino acids: CASSEQGLPYGYTF. The CDR3 coding sequence is TGTGCCAGCAGCGAGCAGGGTTTACCCTATGGCTACACCTTC.

J is TRBJ1-2 and V is TRBV28; 11 bases align to TRBD1. CDR3 length: 15 residues. Germline values: CDR1 MDHEN, CDR2 SYDVKM. After removal of 5 bases from V and 4 bases from J, the junction contained 6 bases not matched to a gene. In nucleotides, the CDR3 is TGTGCCAGCAGTGTCGCCGGGACAGGGGGCTATGGCTACACCTTC. It yields the protein CASSVAGTGGYGYTF.

This chain joins TRBV28 and TRBJ1-5; D is unclear. Germline values: CDR1 MDHEN, CDR2 SYDVKM. The CDR3 sequence is 11 residues long. The V end was cut by 6 bases, the J end by 11 bases, with 11 bases between. The CDR3 DNA is TGTGCCAGCAGCGTCGGGTGGGCCCAGCATTTT. Protein: CASSVGWAQHF.

This clone has more than one count but fewer than ten. CDR3 DNA sequence: TGTGCCAGCAGCACCCGACTAGCGGGCTCCTACGAGCAGTACTTC. It specifies CASSTRLAGSYEQYF. This chain uses TRBV11-2 with TRBJ2-7, with 10 bases that match TRBD2. CDR3 length: 15 amino acids. The germline CDR1 and CDR2 sequences are SGHAT and FQNNGV. V gave up 5 bases and J gave up 0 bases; unmatched junction bases: 4.

This sequence joins TRBV30 and TRBJ1-1; D unclear. The V end was cut by 0 bases, the J end by 10 bases, with 15 bases between. In germline, CDR1 is GTSNPN, CDR2 SVGIG (reference sequence). The CDR3 runs to 13 residues. In nucleotides, the CDR3 is TGTGCCTGGAGTGTGGCAGCGGCGAATCGAGCTTTCTTT. Translating it yields CAWSVAAANRAFF.

The chain links TRBV18 to TRBJ2-7, with a tentative D call TRBD1 (5 bases). Germline V gene sequence: CDR1 KGHSH, CDR2 LQKENI. CDR3 size: 13 residues. The V and J ends lost 4 bases and 3 bases respectively, with 10 bases between them. This CDR3 reads CASSRTQDYEQYF. CDR3 bases: TGTGCCAGCTCACGAACACAGGACTACGAGCAGTACTTC.

The chain couples TRBV12-1 to TRBJ2-7; the table calls TRBD2, which could not be checked here. TRBV12-1 is a recognized pseudogene. The CDR3 contains 13 residues. The CDR3 DNA sequence: TGTGCCAGCAGCCGACTAGCGTTCTACGAGCAGTACTTC. This codes for CASSRLAFYEQYF.